This passage covers 20 T cell receptor beta chains from one sample sequenced in a study of cytomegalovirus exposure and HLA in healthy donors. Amplification used 60 Vbeta primers and 13 Jbeta primers. Libraries were prepared by immunoSEQ multiplex PCR; TCRdb keeps only in-frame clonotypes and omits some of them. The table shows about 120,000 clones, with 82% occurring only once. Sequencing used PBMCs. Source of these receptors: a woman aged 18-35 years in good health and CMV-seronegative.

The chain is built from TRBV27 and TRBJ1-4; 8 bases agree with TRBD1. This CDR3 region has 15 residues. V lost 5 bases and J lost 3; bases outside the gene matches: 5. The germline V gene encodes CDR1 MNHEY and CDR2 SMNVEV (reference sequence). CDR3 amino acids: CASSPLQGANEKLFF. CDR3 DNA sequence: TGTGCCAGCAGTCCTTTACAGGGGGCTAATGAAAAACTGTTTTTT.

The rearrangement links TRBV4-1 to TRBJ2-1; 7 bases match TRBD2. The CDR3 is 18 residues long. Germline values: CDR1 MGHRA, CDR2 YSYEKL. V was pared by 0 bases and J by 7 bases, with 15 bases of the junction left unmatched. The CDR3 is CASSQEGHGVGAGNEQFF. The DNA of the CDR3 is TGCGCCAGCAGCCAAGAAGGGCACGGGGTGGGAGCGGGAAATGAGCAGTTCTTC.

This clone came up once. The V and J genes are TRBV7-8 and TRBJ2-7; D is undetermined. The length of the CDR3 is 13 residues. V was trimmed by 3 bases and J by 0 bases, leaving 6 bases between them. Germline V gene sequence: CDR1 SGHVS, CDR2 FQNEAQ. This CDR3 reads CASSFGNSYEQYF. As DNA, the CDR3 is TGTGCCAGCAGCTTTGGCAACTCCTACGAGCAGTACTTC.

This clone was detected once. The gene calls are TRBV19 and TRBJ1-4; 10 positions agree with TRBD1. With V trimmed by 4 bases and J by 6 bases, 5 bases remained unmatched. Germline V lookup: CDR1 LNHDA, CDR2 SQIVND (reference sequence). This CDR3 region has 15 residues. For the CDR3, the DNA is TGTGCCAGTAGTACTTCCGGGACAGGGGATGAAAAACTGTTTTTT. Encoded protein: CASSTSGTGDEKLFF.

This clone was seen just once. The rearrangement uses TRBV2 and TRBJ1-4; 7 nucleotides line up with TRBD1. CDR3 size: 14 residues. Trimming cost V 3 bases and J 6 bases; bases outside gene matches: 4. Germline V lookup: CDR1 SNHLY, CDR2 FYNNEI. This CDR3 reads CASSEDRSDEKLFF. CDR3 DNA: TGTGCCAGCAGTGAGGACAGGAGCGATGAAAAACTGTTTTTT.

The chain combines TRBV4-2 with TRBJ1-2; possibly TRBD1 for D (5 bases). CDR3 length equals 15 residues. The V gene lost 0 bases and the J gene lost 3 bases, with 11 bases spanning the gap. Germline V CDR1 and CDR2: LGHNA, YNFKEQ. DNA of the CDR3: TGTGCCAGCAGCCAAGATTGGGGGGAGGACTATGGCTACACCTTC. This gives the protein CASSQDWGEDYGYTF.

The gene calls are TRBV7-2 and TRBJ1-1; no clear D gene. This CDR3 contains 15 residues. Germline-derived CDR1 and CDR2 are SGHTA and FQGNSA. The ends were cut back, 0 bases at V and 1 base at J, with 9 bases in the middle. The CDR3 protein is CASSLAAVRNTEAFF. CDR3 in DNA: TGTGCCAGCAGCTTAGCGGCAGTTCGGAACACTGAAGCTTTCTTT.

This chain links TRBV12-5 with TRBJ2-7; D might be TRBD2 (7 bases). The V and J ends lost 1 base and 4 bases respectively, with 26 bases between them. This CDR3 spans 19 amino acids. Looked up from germline, CDR1 is LGHNT and CDR2 is FRNRAP. DNA for the CDR3: TGTGCTAGTGGTTTGGGGGGGCGGCCACAAGGAGCGGGGATGTACGAGCAGTACTTC. As protein: CASGLGGRPQGAGMYEQYF.

The chain couples TRBV4-1 to TRBJ2-3, with D unresolved. The V gene lost 3 bases and the J gene lost 2 bases, with 9 bases spanning the gap. Germline V CDR1 and CDR2: MGHRA, YSYEKL. The CDR3 is 14 amino acids. CDR3 nucleotide sequence: TGCGCCAGCAGCCACCCGTATTTCACAGATACGCAGTATTTT. Amino acid sequence: CASSHPYFTDTQYF.

The chain couples TRBV5-4 to TRBJ2-2; the match to TRBD2 covers 8 bases. Trimming removed 5 bases from V and 4 bases from J; junction bases left unmatched: 4. Germline CDR1 is SGHNT and CDR2 is YYREEE (reference sequence). This CDR3 has 14 residues. This chain's CDR3 is CASSLSGSTGELFF. The CDR3 DNA reads TGTGCCAGCAGTTTAAGCGGGAGCACCGGGGAGCTGTTTTTT.

J is TRBJ1-4 and V is TRBV15; 7 bases map to TRBD1. CDR3 length: 13 residues. After removal of 7 bases from V and 3 bases from J, the junction contained 2 bases not matched to a gene. CDR1 is LNHNV and CDR2 is YYDKDF in the germline V gene (reference sequence). The CDR3 region is CATNRGPNEKLFF. The CDR3 DNA is TGTGCCACCAACAGGGGCCCTAATGAAAAACTGTTTTTT.

This sequence joins TRBV11-2 and TRBJ1-2; 9 bases are a match to TRBD1. The CDR3 spans 16 residues. The V segment lost 3 bases and the J segment 4 bases; nucleotides outside the gene matches: 9. Germline loops: CDR1 SGHAT, CDR2 FQNNGV. In DNA, the CDR3 is TGTGCCAGCAGCTTTCTACAGGGGGCGCGCGTCTATGGCTACACCTTC. Amino acid sequence: CASSFLQGARVYGYTF.

The rearrangement uses TRBV10-1 and TRBJ1-1, with D possibly TRBD1 on 5 matching bases. The CDR3 is 17 residues long. Trimming took off 6 bases at V and 5 bases at J, with 25 bases between the two ends. Germline CDR1 WNHNN, CDR2 SYGVQD (reference sequence). This chain's CDR3 is CASSPTGGRGLSTEAFF. The CDR3 DNA sequence: TGCGCCAGCAGCCCTACTGGGGGACGGGGGTTGTCTACTGAAGCTTTCTTT.

The J gene is TRBJ2-5, the V gene TRBV5-4; 7 positions agree with TRBD1. The CDR3 contains 13 residues. Germline CDR1 is SGHNT and CDR2 is YYREEE (reference sequence). V shed 4 bases and J 2 bases; nucleotides not matched to a gene: 2. Here the CDR3 DNA reads TGTGCCAGCAGCCCGGGACAGCAAGAGACCCAGTACTTC. Translated, it gives CASSPGQQETQYF.

The chain links TRBV19 to TRBJ2-3; D possibly corresponds to TRBD1 (5 bases). Trimming stripped 5 bases from V and 5 bases from J, with 17 bases between. Germline values: CDR1 LNHDA, CDR2 SQIVND (reference sequence). CDR3 length: 15 residues. The CDR3 reads CASSWRQGPRDTQYF. CDR3 nucleotides: TGTGCCAGTAGTTGGCGGCAGGGCCCCAGAGATACGCAGTATTTT.

The V gene is TRBV5-8, the J gene TRBJ1-1; D gene unclear. Germline CDR1 is SGHTS and CDR2 is YDEGEE. This CDR3 is 14 amino acids long. V was trimmed by 3 bases and J by 0 bases, leaving 9 bases between them. The CDR3 coding sequence is TGTGCCAGCAGCTATTTTTCAGTGAACACTGAAGCTTTCTTT. This encodes CASSYFSVNTEAFF.

The chain is built from TRBV7-3 and TRBJ2-3; D remains unclear. Germline CDR1 is SGHTA and CDR2 is FQGTGA. Trimming took 1 base from V and 2 from J, leaving 10 bases between them. CDR3 length: 15 residues. CDR3: CASSLRSYPTDTQYF. For the CDR3, the DNA is TGTGCCAGCAGCTTAAGGAGTTACCCCACAGATACGCAGTATTTT.

V gene TRBV6-5 combines with J gene TRBJ1-1; D not resolved. V dropped 5 bases and J dropped 8 bases, with 18 bases sitting between them. Germline CDR1 reads MNHEY; CDR2 reads SVGAGI. CDR3 length: 14 amino acids. CDR3: CASSPPRRAGEAFF. DNA of the CDR3: TGTGCCAGCAGTCCCCCGCGGCGGGCAGGCGAAGCTTTCTTT.

This chain links TRBV5-4 with TRBJ2-3; 8 bases match TRBD2. CDR1 is SGHNT and CDR2 is YYREEE in the germline V gene (reference sequence). CDR3 length: 14 amino acids. The V and J ends lost 2 bases and 5 bases, in that order; junction bases with no gene match: 4. The CDR3 DNA reads as TGTGCCAGCAGCTTAACGGGGGGGAGAGATACGCAGTATTTT. Its protein product is CASSLTGGRDTQYF. The full variable domain, rest sourced from reference TRBV5-4 and TRBJ2-3, is ETGVTQSPTHLIKTRGQQVTLRCSSQSGHNTVSWYQQALGQGPQFIFQYYREEENGRGNFPPRFSGLQFPNYSSELNVNALELDDSALYLCASSLTGGRDTQYFGPGTRLTVL.

The V gene is TRBV27, the J gene TRBJ1-1, with a weak D call TRBD1 (5 bases). The CDR3 spans 11 residues. Germline V CDR1 and CDR2: MNHEY, SMNVEV (reference sequence). V lost 8 bases and J lost 2, with 6 bases in between. The CDR3 protein is CASQGNTEAFF. CDR3 nucleotides: TGTGCCAGCCAGGGAAACACTGAAGCTTTCTTT.